This is a list of T cell receptor beta chains from one sample in a study of molecular identifiers for immune sequencing clone quantification. TCRdb called the PCR reads again in MiXCR, with one record for every CDR3 protein. The sample lists hundreds of thousands of distinct CDR3 sequences; about 23% were seen once. Sequencing was carried out using naive CD8+ T cells from blood, with Jurkat cell RNA spiked in. Receptor source: a human donor in good health. Some libraries in this study had Jurkat cell RNA spiked in. The conserved cysteine and the conserved F or W are not part of the CDR3 here.

v_gene: TRBV12-3/TRBV12-4
j_gene: TRBJ2-5
CDR3aa: ASSLRQGQETQY

v_gene: TRBV12-5
j_gene: TRBJ2-3
CDR3aa: ASGLVLYADTQY

v_gene: TRBV12-3/TRBV12-4
j_gene: TRBJ1-1
CDR3aa: ASSLNVMNTEAF

v_gene: TRBV14
j_gene: TRBJ1-4
CDR3aa: ARPRGDDYGKLF

v_gene: TRBV27
j_gene: TRBJ2-1
CDR3aa: ASGYDEQF

v_gene: TRBV15
j_gene: TRBJ2-1
CDR3aa: ATSRGTTGNEQF

v_gene: TRBV10-3
j_gene: TRBJ1-1
CDR3aa: AISESSLPTEAF

v_gene: TRBV5-4
j_gene: TRBJ1-1
CDR3aa: ASSLNRRTF

v_gene: TRBV4-2
j_gene: TRBJ1-1
CDR3aa: ASSQRGLGQGATEAF

v_gene: TRBV6-6
j_gene: TRBJ1-5
CDR3aa: ASRFSIQGSDQPQH

v_gene: TRBV13
j_gene: TRBJ2-3
CDR3aa: ASSLGGPGADTQY

v_gene: TRBV27
j_gene: TRBJ1-2
CDR3aa: ASSFSLGQYYGYT

v_gene: TRBV28
j_gene: TRBJ2-7
CDR3aa: ASSSSATGPSSYEQY

v_gene: TRBV5-1
j_gene: TRBJ2-3
CDR3aa: ASTVTSGGTSTDTQY

v_gene: TRBV5-1
j_gene: TRBJ2-7
CDR3aa: ASSPGLAGGYEQY

v_gene: TRBV5-6
j_gene: TRBJ1-1
CDR3aa: ASSWGFGNTEAF

v_gene: TRBV7-9
j_gene: TRBJ2-7
CDR3aa: ASSYSVGEAYEQY

v_gene: TRBV4-3
j_gene: TRBJ2-1
CDR3aa: ASSQEIQGGEQF

v_gene: TRBV30
j_gene: TRBJ2-7
CDR3aa: AWSMTTGRDYEQY

v_gene: TRBV6-5
j_gene: TRBJ2-2
CDR3aa: ASSYAGVGNTGELF

v_gene: TRBV7-9
j_gene: TRBJ1-1
CDR3aa: ASSPGDGMNTEAF

v_gene: TRBV28
j_gene: TRBJ1-1
CDR3aa: ASSWTGAGAF

v_gene: TRBV29-1
j_gene: TRBJ2-7
CDR3aa: SVEDASYEQY

v_gene: TRBV5-3
j_gene: TRBJ2-2
CDR3aa: ASSLGTEELF

v_gene: TRBV12-3/TRBV12-4
j_gene: TRBJ2-3
CDR3aa: ASTRRGQYTDTQY

v_gene: TRBV19
j_gene: TRBJ2-7
CDR3aa: ASSIGQGALWEQY

v_gene: TRBV6-1
j_gene: TRBJ2-3
CDR3aa: ASSTHRDRSTDTQY

v_gene: TRBV7-9
j_gene: TRBJ1-1
CDR3aa: ASSLGRGRVNTEAF

v_gene: TRBV7-9
j_gene: TRBJ1-1
CDR3aa: ASSLVAGVNTEAF

v_gene: TRBV20-1
j_gene: TRBJ2-3
CDR3aa: SARDRLARVGPVAQY

v_gene: TRBV4-1
j_gene: TRBJ1-1
CDR3aa: ASRQGQMNTEAF

v_gene: TRBV27
j_gene: TRBJ2-7
CDR3aa: ASSPGVAESYEQY

v_gene: TRBV12-3/TRBV12-4
j_gene: TRBJ2-5
CDR3aa: ASSLAHGAGETQY

v_gene: TRBV7-2
j_gene: TRBJ2-3
CDR3aa: ASSLAWQGDTQY

v_gene: TRBV6-6
j_gene: TRBJ2-1
CDR3aa: ASSTWGTYNEQF

v_gene: TRBV18
j_gene: TRBJ2-7
CDR3aa: ASSPFREGAHEQY

v_gene: TRBV27
j_gene: TRBJ1-1
CDR3aa: ASSLRGQVTEAF

v_gene: TRBV4-1
j_gene: TRBJ2-7
CDR3aa: ASSVEQGAYEQY

v_gene: TRBV4-2
j_gene: TRBJ2-3
CDR3aa: ASSQVLGQGLVSTDTQY

v_gene: TRBV13
j_gene: TRBJ1-5
CDR3aa: ASSRRGQPQH

v_gene: TRBV20-1
j_gene: TRBJ2-7
CDR3aa: SARDSGTGGRSYEQY

v_gene: TRBV7-3
j_gene: TRBJ1-1
CDR3aa: ASSRVGGSTEAF

v_gene: TRBV7-2
j_gene: TRBJ2-7
CDR3aa: ASSPALVYEQY